This TCR beta chain was sequenced for a study of T cells after yellow fever vaccination. On this clonotype: What it recognizes is unknown. A much larger clone sits a single nucleotide away, making a read error possible.

General study findings and limits: The secondary response was weaker but peaked faster, day 5 versus 15. Post-booster samples contained most primary-vaccination clones (roughly 96% CD4, approximately 88% CD8). Contamination by abundant bulk-population clonotypes could be present in FACS-sorted repertoires.

Germline CDR1 is MNHNS and CDR2 is SASEGT. The CDR3 runs to 14 residues. Researchers made TCR cDNA using 5'RACE template switching, and this step added a universal primer site and UMIs. TCRdb reprocessed the 5' RACE reads via MiXCR and lists one record per CDR3 protein. The sample has roughly 150,000 distinct CDR3 sequences; under 8% are singletons. This clonotype originated in a man in his thirties or forties who received the YFV17D yellow fever vaccine. V gene TRBV6-1 combines with J gene TRBJ2-5, with 9 positions matching TRBD1. Specimen: CD4+ T cells sorted from PBMCs, collected 10 days after the yellow fever booster vaccination. CDR3 loop: CASSPGTGREIQYF. The CDR3 DNA reads as TGTGCCAGCAGTCCCGGGACAGGGAGGGAGATCCAGTACTTC.